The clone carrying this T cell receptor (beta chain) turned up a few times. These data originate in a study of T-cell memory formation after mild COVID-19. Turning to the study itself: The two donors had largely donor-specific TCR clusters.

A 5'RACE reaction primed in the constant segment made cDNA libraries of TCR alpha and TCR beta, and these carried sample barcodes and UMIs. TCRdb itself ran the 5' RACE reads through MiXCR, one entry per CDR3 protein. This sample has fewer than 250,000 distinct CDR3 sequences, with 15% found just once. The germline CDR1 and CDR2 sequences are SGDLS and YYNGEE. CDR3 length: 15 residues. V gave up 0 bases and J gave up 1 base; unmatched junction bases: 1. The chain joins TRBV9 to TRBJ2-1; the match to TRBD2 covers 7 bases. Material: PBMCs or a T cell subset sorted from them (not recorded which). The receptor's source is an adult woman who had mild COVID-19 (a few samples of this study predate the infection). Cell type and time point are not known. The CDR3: CASSVGGGSYNEQFF. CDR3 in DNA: TGTGCCAGCAGCGTAGGGGGAGGGTCCTACAATGAGCAGTTCTTC.